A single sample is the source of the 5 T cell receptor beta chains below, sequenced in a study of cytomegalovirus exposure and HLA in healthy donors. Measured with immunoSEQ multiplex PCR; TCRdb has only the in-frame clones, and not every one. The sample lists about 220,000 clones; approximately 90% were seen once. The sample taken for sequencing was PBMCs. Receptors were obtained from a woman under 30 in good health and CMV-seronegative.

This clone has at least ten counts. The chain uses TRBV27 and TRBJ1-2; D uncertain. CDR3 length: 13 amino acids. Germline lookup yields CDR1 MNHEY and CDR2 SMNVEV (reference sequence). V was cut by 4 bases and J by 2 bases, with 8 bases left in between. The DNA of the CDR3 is TGTGCCAGCAGTTATGAGGGCAACTATGGCTACACCTTC. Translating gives CASSYEGNYGYTF.

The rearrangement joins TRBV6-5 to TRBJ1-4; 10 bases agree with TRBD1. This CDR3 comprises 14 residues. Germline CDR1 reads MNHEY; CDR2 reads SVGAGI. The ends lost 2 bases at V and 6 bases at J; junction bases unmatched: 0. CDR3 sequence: CASSYGTGDEKLFF. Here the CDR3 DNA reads TGTGCCAGCAGTTACGGGACAGGGGATGAAAAACTGTTTTTT.

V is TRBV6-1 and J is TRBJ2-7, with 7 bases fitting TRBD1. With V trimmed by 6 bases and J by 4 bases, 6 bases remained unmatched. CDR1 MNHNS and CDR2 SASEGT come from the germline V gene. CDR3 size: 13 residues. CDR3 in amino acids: CASSRDSHYEQYF. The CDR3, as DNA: TGTGCCAGCAGCCGGGACAGCCATTACGAGCAGTACTTC.

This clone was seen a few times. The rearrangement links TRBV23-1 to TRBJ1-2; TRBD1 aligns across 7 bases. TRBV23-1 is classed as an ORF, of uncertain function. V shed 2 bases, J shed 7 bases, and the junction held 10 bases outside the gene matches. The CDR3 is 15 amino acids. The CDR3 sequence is CASSQTDRVSGGYTF. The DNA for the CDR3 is TGCGCCAGCAGTCAAACCGACAGGGTATCCGGTGGCTACACCTTC.

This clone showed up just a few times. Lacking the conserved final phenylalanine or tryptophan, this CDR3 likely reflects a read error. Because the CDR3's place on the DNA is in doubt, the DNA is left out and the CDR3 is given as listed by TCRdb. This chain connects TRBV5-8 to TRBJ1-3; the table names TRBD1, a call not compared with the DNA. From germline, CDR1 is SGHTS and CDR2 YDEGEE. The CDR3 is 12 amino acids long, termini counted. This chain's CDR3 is CASSSLTGVYTL.